Reported below is one T cell receptor (beta chain). This clone was detected only a few times. Its antigen specificity is not known. Base qualities are missing; no much larger clone stands one base away. This entry belongs to a study of T cell changes during pregnancy in multiple sclerosis (dated by TCRdb to the late 2010s). A note on the overall study: Changes in the T cell repertoire over the course of pregnancy were examined in this study in women with multiple sclerosis.

From cysteine to phenylalanine, the CDR3 is 18 amino acids long. The sequence is cut down to CDR3 DNA, 54 bases in frame from base 1. CDR1 LGHNA and CDR2 YSLEER are derived from the germline V gene. V drops 0 bases and J drops 2 bases, leaving 18 bases in between. The library was made by the immunoSEQ multiplex PCR assay. In TCRdb, the immuneACCESS table is reduced to in-frame sequences with V and J assigned. These tables do not hold every clone; where another copy was compared, an unresolved V gene accounts for under half, and the others remain unexplained. The sample yields 25,000 to 30,000 clones; roughly 89% were counted once. The ten largest clones capture about 0.78% of the sample.

The source of this sequence is a female donor with multiple sclerosis, enrolled in a pregnancy study. The chain couples TRBV4-3 to TRBJ2-3, with a weak D call of TRBD2 (7 bases match). Specimen: CD4+ T cells from peripheral blood mononuclear cells, collected in the second trimester of pregnancy. The nucleotide sequence reads TGCGCCAGCAGCCAAGATCTGAGGGGGGGTTGGTCCACAGATACGCAGTATTTT. This yields the protein CASSQDLRGGWSTDTQYF.